This T cell receptor beta chain originates from a study of T cells in Graves' hyperthyroidism and ophthalmopathy. For the study at large: Peripheral blood was obtained at initial diagnosis, preceding any treatment. Study observations and caveats: Ophthalmopathy was told apart from stable hyperthyroidism by a 13 V-J model.

This clonotype was detected many times. Antigen unknown. Germline assignment: CDR1 SGHRS and CDR2 YFSETQ. CDR3 length equals 14 residues. The ends lost 4 bases at V and 4 bases at J; junction bases unmatched: 3. Amplified TCR beta CDR3 regions derived from RNA transcripts. During a first-round RT-PCR of the TCR CDR3, the HTBI primer set was used. TCRdb recomputed calls from the multiplex PCR reads with MiXCR, one row per CDR3 protein. In the table there are around 390,000 distinct CDR3 sequences, 14% of which are singletons. The specimen sequenced was blood. This TCR derives from a woman aged 30 to 39 with Graves' ophthalmopathy. The gene calls are TRBV5-1 and TRBJ2-2; 8 bases are shared with TRBD1. CDR3 bases: TGCGCCAGCAGCAGGGACAGGAGCACCGGGGAGCTGTTTTTT. Amino acids: CASSRDRSTGELFF. Full variable domain (missing parts from reference TRBV5-1 and TRBJ2-2): KAGVTQTPRYLIKTRGQQVTLSCSPISGHRSVSWYQQTPGQGLQFLFEYFSETQRNKGNFPGRFSGRQFSNSRSEMNVSTLELGDSALYLCASSRDRSTGELFFGEGSRLTVL.